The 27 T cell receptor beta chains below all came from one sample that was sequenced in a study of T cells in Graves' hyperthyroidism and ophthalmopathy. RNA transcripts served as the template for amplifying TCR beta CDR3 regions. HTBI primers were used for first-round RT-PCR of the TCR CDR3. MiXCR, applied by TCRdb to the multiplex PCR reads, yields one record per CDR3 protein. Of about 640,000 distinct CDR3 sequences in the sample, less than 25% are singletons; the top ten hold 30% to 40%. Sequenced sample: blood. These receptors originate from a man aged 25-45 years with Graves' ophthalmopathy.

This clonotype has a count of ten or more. The CDR3 nucleotides read TGCAGTGCCACGACAGGGGTTCGGAGCAATCAGCCCCAGCATTTT. Translating it yields CSATTGVRSNQPQHF. V usage is TRBV20-1 and J usage is TRBJ1-5; TRBD1 aligns across 8 bases. J gave up 1 base and V 6 bases, and 8 bases lay outside the gene matches. The CDR3 consists of 15 residues. Per the germline V gene, CDR1 is DFQATT and CDR2 is SNEGSKA (reference sequence).

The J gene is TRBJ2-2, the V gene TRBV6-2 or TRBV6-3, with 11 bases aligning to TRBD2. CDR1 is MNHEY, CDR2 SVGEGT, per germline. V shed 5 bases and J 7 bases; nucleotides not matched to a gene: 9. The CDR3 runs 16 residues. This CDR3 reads CASSLLAGDRDGELFF. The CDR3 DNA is TGTGCCAGCAGTCTACTAGCGGGAGATAGGGACGGGGAGCTGTTTTTT.

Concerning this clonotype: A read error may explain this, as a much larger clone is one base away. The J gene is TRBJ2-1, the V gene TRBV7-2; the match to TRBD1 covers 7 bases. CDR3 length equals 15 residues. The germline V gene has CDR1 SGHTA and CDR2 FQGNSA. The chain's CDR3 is CASSTGTVLYNEQLF. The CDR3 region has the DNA TGTGCCAGCAGCACCGGGACAGTCCTATACAATGAGCAGCTCTTC.

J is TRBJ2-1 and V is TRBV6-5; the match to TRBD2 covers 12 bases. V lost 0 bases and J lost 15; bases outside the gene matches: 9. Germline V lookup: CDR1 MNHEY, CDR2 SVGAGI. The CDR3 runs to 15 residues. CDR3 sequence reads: CASSYSASGREQLFF. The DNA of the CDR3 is TGTGCCAGCAGTTACTCGGCTAGCGGGAGGGAACAACTGTTCTTC.

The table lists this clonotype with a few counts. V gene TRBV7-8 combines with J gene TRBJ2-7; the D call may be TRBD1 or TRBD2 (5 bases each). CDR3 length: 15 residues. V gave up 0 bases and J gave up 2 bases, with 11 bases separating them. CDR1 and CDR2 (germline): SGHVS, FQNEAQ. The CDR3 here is CASSLAGTRTYEQYF. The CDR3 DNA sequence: TGTGCCAGCAGCTTAGCCGGGACCCGCACCTACGAGCAGTACTTC.

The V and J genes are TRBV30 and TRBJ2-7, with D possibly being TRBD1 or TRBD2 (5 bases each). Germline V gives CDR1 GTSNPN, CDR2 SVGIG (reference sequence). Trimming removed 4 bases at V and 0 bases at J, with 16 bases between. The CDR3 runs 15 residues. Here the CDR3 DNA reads TGTGCCTGGAAGGATGACCGGGACGACTCCTACGAGCAGTACTTC. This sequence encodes CAWKDDRDDSYEQYF.

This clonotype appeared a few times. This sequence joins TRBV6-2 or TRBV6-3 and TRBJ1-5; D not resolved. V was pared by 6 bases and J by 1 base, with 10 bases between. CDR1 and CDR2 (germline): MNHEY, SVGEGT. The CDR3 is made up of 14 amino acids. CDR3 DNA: TGTGCCAGCAGGGGGTACAGAAGCAATCAGCCCCAGCATTTT. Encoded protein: CASRGYRSNQPQHF.

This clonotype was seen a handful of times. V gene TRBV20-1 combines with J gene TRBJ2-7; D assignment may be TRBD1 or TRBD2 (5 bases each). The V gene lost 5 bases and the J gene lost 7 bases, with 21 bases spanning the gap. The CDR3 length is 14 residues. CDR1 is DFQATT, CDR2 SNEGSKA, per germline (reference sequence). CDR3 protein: CSALYGTVTIEQYF. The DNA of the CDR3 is TGCAGTGCTCTCTACGGGACGGTCACGATAGAGCAGTACTTC.

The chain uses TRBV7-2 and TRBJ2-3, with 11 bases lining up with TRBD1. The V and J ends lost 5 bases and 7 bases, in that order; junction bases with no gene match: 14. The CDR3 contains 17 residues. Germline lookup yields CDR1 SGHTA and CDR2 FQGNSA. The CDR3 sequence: CASSPRYGTGGLNTQYF. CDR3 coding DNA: TGTGCCAGCAGCCCCCGGTATGGGACAGGGGGTTTGAATACGCAGTATTTT.

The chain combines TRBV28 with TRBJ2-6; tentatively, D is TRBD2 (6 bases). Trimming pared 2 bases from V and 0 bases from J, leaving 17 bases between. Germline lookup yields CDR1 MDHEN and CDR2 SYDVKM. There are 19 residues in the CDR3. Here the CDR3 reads CASSLRRAGLSSGANVLTF. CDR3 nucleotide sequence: TGTGCCAGCAGTTTAAGGAGAGCGGGCCTCAGCTCTGGGGCCAACGTCCTGACTTTC.

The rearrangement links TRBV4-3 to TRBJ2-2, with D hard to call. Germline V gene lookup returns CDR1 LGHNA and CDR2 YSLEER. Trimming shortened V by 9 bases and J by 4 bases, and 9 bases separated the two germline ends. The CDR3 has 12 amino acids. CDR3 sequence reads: CARPGFTGELFF. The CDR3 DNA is TGCGCCAGGCCCGGTTTCACCGGGGAGCTGTTTTTT.

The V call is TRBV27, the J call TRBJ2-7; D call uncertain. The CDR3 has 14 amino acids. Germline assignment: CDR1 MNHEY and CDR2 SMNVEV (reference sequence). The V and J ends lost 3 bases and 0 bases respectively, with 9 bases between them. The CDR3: CASSFPPYSYEQYF. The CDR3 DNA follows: TGTGCCAGCAGTTTTCCTCCTTACTCCTACGAGCAGTACTTC.

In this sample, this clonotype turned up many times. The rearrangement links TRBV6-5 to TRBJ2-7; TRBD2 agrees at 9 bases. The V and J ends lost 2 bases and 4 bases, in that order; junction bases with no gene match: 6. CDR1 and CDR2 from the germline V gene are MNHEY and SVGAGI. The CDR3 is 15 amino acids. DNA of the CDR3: TGTGCCAGCAGTTACCTTAGCGGGAGAAGATACGAGCAGTACTTC. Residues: CASSYLSGRRYEQYF.

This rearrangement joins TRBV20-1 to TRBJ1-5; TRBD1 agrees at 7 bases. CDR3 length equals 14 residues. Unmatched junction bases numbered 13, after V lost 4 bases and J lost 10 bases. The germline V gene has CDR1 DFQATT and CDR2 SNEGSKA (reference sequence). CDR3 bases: TGCAGTGCTACCCCGGCGGGACAGCCAAATCCCCAGCATTTT. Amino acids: CSATPAGQPNPQHF.

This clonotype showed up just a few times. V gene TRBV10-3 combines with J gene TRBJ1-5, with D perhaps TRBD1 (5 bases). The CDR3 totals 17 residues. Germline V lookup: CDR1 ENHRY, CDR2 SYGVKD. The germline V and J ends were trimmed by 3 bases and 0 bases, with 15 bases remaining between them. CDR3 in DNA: TGTGCCATCAGTGACACTTTGACAGCTTATAGCAATCAGCCCCAGCATTTT. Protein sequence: CAISDTLTAYSNQPQHF.

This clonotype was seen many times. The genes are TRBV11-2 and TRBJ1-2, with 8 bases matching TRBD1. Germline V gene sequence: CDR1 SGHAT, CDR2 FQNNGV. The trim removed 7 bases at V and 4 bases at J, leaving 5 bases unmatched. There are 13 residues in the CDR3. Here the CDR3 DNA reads TGTGCCAGCAACCCCGGGACAGGCTATGGCTACACCTTC. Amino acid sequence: CASNPGTGYGYTF. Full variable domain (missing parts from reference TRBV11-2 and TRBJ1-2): EAGVAQSPRYKIIEKRQSVAFWCNPISGHATLYWYQQILGQGPKLLIQFQNNGVVDDSQLPKDRFSAERLKGVDSTLKIQPAKLEDSAVYLCASNPGTGYGYTFGSGTRLTVV.

This CDR3 is CASSESAASGLEQYF. The CDR3 nucleotides are TGCGCCAGCAGTGAGTCGGCGGCGTCGGGGCTCGAGCAGTACTTC. J is TRBJ2-7 and V is TRBV10-2; the D call may be TRBD1 or TRBD2 (5 bases each). Trimming cost V 0 bases and J 6 bases, with 15 bases left between them. The CDR3 is made up of 15 amino acids. From germline, CDR1 is WSHSY and CDR2 SAAADI.

The chain's CDR3 is CSVGAGPLPGGYTF. CDR3 nucleotide sequence: TGCAGCGTTGGGGCAGGTCCCCTTCCGGGTGGCTACACCTTC. The chain recombines TRBV29-1 with TRBJ1-2; D remains unclear. The CDR3 consists of 14 residues. Germline CDR1 and CDR2: SQVTM and ANQGSEA. Trimming took 4 bases from V and 7 from J, leaving 19 bases between them.

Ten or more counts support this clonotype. The CDR3 DNA sequence: TGTGCCAGCAGACACGACCTCAGGGGGCGGAACACTGAAGCTTTCTTT. This translates into CASRHDLRGRNTEAFF. The chain links TRBV27 to TRBJ1-1, with 8 bases lining up with TRBD1. The length of the CDR3 is 16 residues. Germline loops: CDR1 MNHEY, CDR2 SMNVEV (reference sequence). Germline trimming cut 6 bases from V and 1 base from J; bases unmatched to any gene: 10.

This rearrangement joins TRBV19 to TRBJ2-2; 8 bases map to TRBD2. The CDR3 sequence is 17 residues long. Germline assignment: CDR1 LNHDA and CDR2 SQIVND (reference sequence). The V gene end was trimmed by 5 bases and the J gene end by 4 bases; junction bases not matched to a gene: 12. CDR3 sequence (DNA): TGTGCCAGTAGTTACCTAGGACTAGCACAAACCACCGGGGAGCTGTTTTTT. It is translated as CASSYLGLAQTTGELFF.

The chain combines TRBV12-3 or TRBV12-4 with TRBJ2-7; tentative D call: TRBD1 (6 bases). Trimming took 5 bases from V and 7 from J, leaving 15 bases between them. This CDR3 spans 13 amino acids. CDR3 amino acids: CASSPGHQVEQYF. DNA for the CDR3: TGTGCCAGCAGTCCGGGACATCAAGTTGAGCAGTACTTC.

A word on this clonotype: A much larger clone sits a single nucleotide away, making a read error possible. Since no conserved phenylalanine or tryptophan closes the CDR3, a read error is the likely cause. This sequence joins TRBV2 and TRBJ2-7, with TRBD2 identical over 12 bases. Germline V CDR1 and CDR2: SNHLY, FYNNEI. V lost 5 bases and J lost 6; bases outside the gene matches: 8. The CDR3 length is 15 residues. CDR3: CASSLGLAGTFEQYL. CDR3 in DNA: TGTGCCAGCAGTCTGGGACTAGCGGGCACCTTCGAGCAGTACCTC.

Here the CDR3 reads CASSPRRGRVESYEQYF. The CDR3 coding sequence is TGTGCCAGCAGCCCCCGGCGCGGGAGGGTGGAGAGCTACGAGCAGTACTTC. The chain couples TRBV7-8 to TRBJ2-7, with 9 bases identical to TRBD2. This CDR3 is 17 amino acids long. J was trimmed by 3 bases and V by 5 bases; bases with no gene match: 14. Germline V CDR1 and CDR2: SGHVS, FQNEAQ. Full variable domain (missing parts from reference TRBV7-8 and TRBJ2-7): GAGVSQSPRYKVAKRGQDVALRCDPISGHVSLFWYQQALGQGPEFLTYFQNEAQLDKSGLPSDRFFAERPEGSVSTLKIQRTQQEDSAVYLCASSPRRGRVESYEQYFGPGTRLTVT.

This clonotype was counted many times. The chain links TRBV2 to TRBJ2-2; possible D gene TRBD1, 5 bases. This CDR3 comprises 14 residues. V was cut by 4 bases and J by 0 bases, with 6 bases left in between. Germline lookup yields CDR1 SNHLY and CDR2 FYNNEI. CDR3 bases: TGTGCCAGCAGTGTGACAGCGAACACCGGGGAGCTGTTTTTT. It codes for CASSVTANTGELFF. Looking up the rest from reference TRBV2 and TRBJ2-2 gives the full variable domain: EPEVTQTPSHQVTQMGQEVILRCVPISNHLYFYWYRQILGQKVEFLVSFYNNEISEKSEIFDDQFSVERPDGSNFTLKIRSTKLEDSAMYFCASSVTANTGELFFGEGSRLTVL.

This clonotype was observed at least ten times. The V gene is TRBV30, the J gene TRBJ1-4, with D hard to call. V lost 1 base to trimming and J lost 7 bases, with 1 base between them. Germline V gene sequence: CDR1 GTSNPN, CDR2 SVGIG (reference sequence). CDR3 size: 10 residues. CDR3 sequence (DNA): TGTGCCTGGAGTGGTGAAAAACTGTTTTTT. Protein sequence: CAWSGEKLFF. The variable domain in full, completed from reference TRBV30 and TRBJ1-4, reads SQTIHQWPATLVQPVGSPLSLECTVEGTSNPNLYWYRQAAGRGLQLLFYSVGIGQISSEVPQNLSASRPQDRQFILSSKKLLLSDSGFYLCAWSGEKLFFGSGTQLSVL.

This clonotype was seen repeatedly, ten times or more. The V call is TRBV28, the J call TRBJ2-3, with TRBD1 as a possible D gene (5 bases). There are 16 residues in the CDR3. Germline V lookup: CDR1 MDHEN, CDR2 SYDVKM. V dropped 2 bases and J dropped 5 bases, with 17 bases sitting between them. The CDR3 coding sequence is TGTGCCAGCAGTTTAGGCAGGTCCAGAAGGGGAGATACGCAGTATTTT. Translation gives CASSLGRSRRGDTQYF. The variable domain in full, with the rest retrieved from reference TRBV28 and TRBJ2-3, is DVKVTQSSRYLVKRTGEKVFLECVQDMDHENMFWYRQDPGLGLRLIYFSYDVKMKEKGDIPEGYSVSREKKERFSLILESASTNQTSMYLCASSLGRSRRGDTQYFGPGTRLTVL.

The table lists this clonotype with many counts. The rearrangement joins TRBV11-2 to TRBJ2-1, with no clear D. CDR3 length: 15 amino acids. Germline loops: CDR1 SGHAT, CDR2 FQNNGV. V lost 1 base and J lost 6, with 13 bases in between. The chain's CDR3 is CASSLVSLEANEQFF. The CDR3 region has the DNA TGTGCCAGCAGCTTAGTTTCTCTAGAGGCCAATGAGCAGTTCTTC.